Listed below are T cell receptor beta chains from one sample, sequenced in a study of immune heterogeneity within non-small cell lung tumors. Each CDR3 protein gets one entry after TCRdb re-called the multiplex PCR reads with MiXCR. The sample records around 9,700 distinct CDR3 sequences, approximately 20% being singletons. Source material: lung tumor tissue. These receptors all come from a man aged 60 to 75 with non-small cell lung cancer. The conserved cysteine and the conserved F or W are not part of the CDR3 here. D genes are given only for firm matches.

TRBV20-1	TRBD1	TRBJ1-1	SARRDRNTEAF
TRBV6-1	.	TRBJ2-2	ASSRRELGAGELF
TRBV12-3/TRBV12-4	.	TRBJ1-1	ASNPGGNTEAF
TRBV9	TRBD1	TRBJ1-4	ASSTRQGRGEKLF
TRBV6-1	TRBD1	TRBJ2-7	ASSYGTGQGYEQY
TRBV19	.	TRBJ1-1	ASSITVNTEAF
TRBV5-6	.	TRBJ1-5	ASSFRASNQPQH
TRBV14	.	TRBJ1-1	ASSQDTSNTEAF
TRBV30	.	TRBJ1-2	AWRPPGQRYGYT
TRBV6-1	TRBD2	TRBJ2-2	ASSELAGGTGELF
TRBV19	TRBD1	TRBJ1-2	ASTTRSRGPANYGYT
TRBV5-1	.	TRBJ2-1	ASSLGVGNDEQF
TRBV5-1	.	TRBJ1-2	ASSLVGPSNYGYT
TRBV18	TRBD2	TRBJ2-7	ASSPPILAGTYEQY
TRBV6-1	.	TRBJ1-6	ASSGPGPSDNSPLH
TRBV6-1	.	TRBJ2-7	ASTRSRGSLTYEQY
TRBV3-1	.	TRBJ1-1	ASSQTGRDTEAF
TRBV12-3/TRBV12-4	.	TRBJ1-1	ASSLKGNTEAF
TRBV2	.	TRBJ1-1	ASRGTANTEAF
TRBV20-1	TRBD2	TRBJ2-1	SAGTRGLDSYNEQF
TRBV30	.	TRBJ2-7	AWTPPPAGTYEQY
TRBV6-2/TRBV6-3	TRBD2	TRBJ2-3	ASSYSMRETQY
TRBV6-1	TRBD1	TRBJ1-2	ASRRGQGGGYGYT
TRBV19	.	TRBJ1-5	ASSWGQVQPQH
TRBV20-1	.	TRBJ1-1	SAPTGGNTEAF
TRBV2	TRBD2	TRBJ2-2	ASKVQAGGRTGELF
TRBV2	.	TRBJ1-6	ASSVWGDSPLH